The clone carrying this T cell receptor (beta chain) showed up just a few times. Isolation per sample recovered at least 7 million PBMCs. It was with a sample-barcoded 5' primer and a J-beta primer mix that a second PCR of about 7 to 12 cycles was run. Each cDNA molecule received a tag from a template-switch adaptor that had 12 random nucleotides. TCRdb re-called the 5' RACE reads through MiXCR, storing one row per CDR3 protein. Among approximately 1,000,000 distinct CDR3 sequences, 30% to 40% were seen once, and the ten largest hold roughly 13%. The source of the sample is a study of blood T cells in healthy people across ages. Overall study context: T cells yielded about one barcoded beta molecule per two cells through template switching.

Unmatched junction bases numbered 7, after V lost 4 bases and J lost 2 bases. The CDR3 is made up of 16 amino acids. CDR1 is SGHTA, CDR2 FQGNSA, per germline. This clonotype was obtained from a man younger than 35 in good health. V gene TRBV7-2 combines with J gene TRBJ2-5; 10 nucleotides line up with TRBD2. Sequenced material: blood. CDR3 amino acids: CASSSLALAGQETQYF. The CDR3 DNA follows: TGTGCCAGCAGCTCCCTAGCACTAGCGGGACAAGAGACCCAGTACTTC.